Many counts were recorded for the clone carrying this T cell receptor beta chain. Its target is not known. The record originates from a study of a mutant IDH1 vaccine in newly diagnosed glioma. Study outcomes and limitations: Pseudoprogression showed no apparent link to changes in top peripheral T cell clonotypes. Evidence of vaccine-induced immune responses was documented in about 93% of patients.

Germline V CDR1 and CDR2: PRHDT, FYEKMQ (reference sequence). V dropped 2 bases and J dropped 3 bases, with 7 bases sitting between them. This CDR3 has 13 residues. Time point in this sample: baseline, week 1 (first vaccination visit). The sample's treatment: pre-vaccination baseline after standard-of-care therapy. Donor tumors were new WHO grade 3 or 4 IDH1-mutant, ATRX-lost astrocytomas. Profiled with immunoSEQ multiplex PCR; TCRdb holds only in-frame clones, not every one. The sample yields around 82,000 clones, roughly 87% seen once. This receptor was identified in a man aged 40-50 years with glioma. Some clones in this sample may be carry-over from other donors' samples. Material: PBMCs, obtained from a glioma patient treated with radiotherapy, temozolomide or both. V gene TRBV13 combines with J gene TRBJ1-1; unclear D gene. CDR3 nucleotides: TGTGCCAGCAGCTTAAGTCGTGACACTGAAGCTTTCTTT. This encodes CASSLSRDTEAFF.